One sample yielded the 29 T cell receptor beta chains listed below, sequenced in a study of neoadjuvant anti-PD-1 for oral cavity cancer. Data came from immunoSEQ multiplex PCR; TCRdb stores just in-frame clones and leaves some out. The sample shows several thousand clones, 76% of them seen only once. The sample was PBMCs, taken before nivolumab (anti-PD-1) treatment. The receptors come from a person aged 35-79 years with oral cavity squamous cell carcinoma.

This chain connects TRBV7-2 to TRBJ2-7; TRBD1 matches 9 bases. J gave up 0 bases and V 7 bases, and 13 bases lay outside the gene matches. This CDR3 has 17 residues. From germline, CDR1 is SGHTA and CDR2 FQGNSA. The CDR3 loop reads CASTKAPGQGSSYEQYF. In nucleotides, the CDR3 is TGTGCCAGCACAAAGGCCCCGGGACAGGGATCCTCCTACGAGCAGTACTTC.

The chain couples TRBV19 to TRBJ1-5; tentatively, D is TRBD1 (6 bases). This CDR3 has 17 residues. CDR1 and CDR2 (germline): LNHDA, SQIVND (reference sequence). The V and J ends lost 7 bases and 0 bases respectively, with 19 bases between them. CDR3 in amino acids: CASNPTRGGYSNQPQHF. The CDR3 coding sequence is TGTGCCAGTAACCCGACCCGAGGGGGTTATAGCAATCAGCCCCAGCATTTT.

The gene calls are TRBV7-9 and TRBJ2-5; the D gene could be TRBD1 or TRBD2 (5 bases each). V lost 3 bases to trimming and J lost 0 bases, with 8 bases between them. This CDR3 is built from 14 residues. The V gene's germline CDR1 is SEHNR and CDR2 FQNEAQ (reference sequence). CDR3 amino acids: CASSLGRYQETQYF. The CDR3 nucleotides read TGTGCCAGCAGCTTGGGACGGTACCAAGAGACCCAGTACTTC.

V gene TRBV5-6 combines with J gene TRBJ2-7; 7 nucleotides align to TRBD1. Germline V gives CDR1 SGHDT, CDR2 YYEEEE. Germline trimming cut 2 bases from V and 2 bases from J; bases unmatched to any gene: 10. The CDR3 length is 16 residues. Here the CDR3 reads CASSLIAGTATYEQYF. The CDR3 DNA follows: TGTGCCAGCAGCTTAATTGCCGGGACAGCTACCTACGAGCAGTACTTC.

The gene calls are TRBV9 and TRBJ2-5; TRBD1 is a possible D gene (6 bases). With 0 bases removed from V and 2 bases from J, the gap between germline ends came to 11 bases. The germline V gene has CDR1 SGDLS and CDR2 YYNGEE. The CDR3 spans 15 residues. Here the CDR3 DNA reads TGTGCCAGCAGCGTAGACGGACAGTATCAAGAGACCCAGTACTTC. It encodes CASSVDGQYQETQYF. The full variable domain, completed using reference TRBV9 and TRBJ2-5, is DSGVTQTPKHLITATGQRVTLRCSPRSGDLSVYWYQQSLDQGLQFLIQYYNGEERAKGNILERFSAQQFPDLHSELNLSSLELGDSALYFCASSVDGQYQETQYFGPGTRLLVL.

The chain has TRBV19 and TRBJ2-3; 8 positions match TRBD2. Per the germline V gene, CDR1 is LNHDA and CDR2 is SQIVND (reference sequence). The CDR3 sequence is 15 residues long. J gave up 3 bases and V 4 bases, and 6 bases lay outside the gene matches. The CDR3 coding sequence is TGTGCCAGTAGTAAGGTACTAGCGGTAACAGATACGCAGTATTTT. Its protein is CASSKVLAVTDTQYF.

This CDR3 reads CASSLAPIPQNYEQYF. DNA for the CDR3: TGTGCCAGCAGCTTGGCCCCGATTCCCCAAAACTACGAGCAGTACTTC. The V and J genes are TRBV5-5 and TRBJ2-7; no clear D. The V gene lost 0 bases and the J gene lost 3 bases, with 16 bases spanning the gap. There are 16 residues in the CDR3. The germline gives CDR1 SGHKS, CDR2 YYEKEE (reference sequence).

This sequence joins TRBV7-8 and TRBJ1-6, with D perhaps TRBD1 (5 bases). The V end was cut by 6 bases, the J end by 3 bases, with 15 bases between. The germline V gene has CDR1 SGHVS and CDR2 FQNEAQ. This CDR3 spans 16 amino acids. The CDR3 spells CASREQEGIYNSPLHF. CDR3 DNA sequence: TGTGCCAGCAGGGAGCAGGAGGGGATCTATAATTCACCCCTCCACTTT.

The chain is built from TRBV4-1 and TRBJ2-5; 10 bases line up with TRBD2. Germline assignment: CDR1 MGHRA and CDR2 YSYEKL. Trimming cost V 0 bases and J 1 base; bases outside gene matches: 5. The CDR3 length is 17 residues. CDR3 amino acids: CASSQEGLAAPQETQYF. CDR3 nucleotide sequence: TGCGCCAGCAGCCAAGAAGGACTAGCGGCACCCCAAGAGACCCAGTACTTC.

This clone occurred once. This sequence joins TRBV27 and TRBJ1-3; TRBD1 matches at 8 bases. Germline V gives CDR1 MNHEY, CDR2 SMNVEV (reference sequence). This CDR3 spans 14 amino acids. V trimming: 5 bases; J trimming: 2 bases; junction bases outside the gene matches: 2. This CDR3 reads CASSQGAPGNTIYF. The CDR3 nucleotides are TGTGCCAGCAGTCAGGGGGCGCCTGGAAACACCATATATTTT.

V and J are TRBV2 and TRBJ2-1, with unresolved D. The germline CDR1 and CDR2 sequences are SNHLY and FYNNEI. V was pared by 9 bases and J by 7 bases, with 13 bases between. CDR3 length: 12 amino acids. CDR3 amino acids: CASHEGGNEQFF. For the CDR3, the DNA is TGTGCCAGTCACGAAGGTGGAAATGAGCAGTTCTTC.

The rearrangement links TRBV7-2 to TRBJ2-7, with D unclear. Deletions cut 3 bases from V and 6 bases from J, with 12 bases between. Germline lookup yields CDR1 SGHTA and CDR2 FQGNSA. The CDR3 loop spans 13 amino acids. The CDR3 bases are TGTGCCAGCAGCTTGTCGTGGGCAGCCGAGCAGTACTTC. Its protein is CASSLSWAAEQYF.

V and J are TRBV6-1 and TRBJ1-2; 8 nucleotides match TRBD1. The CDR3 is 15 amino acids. J gave up 4 bases and V 6 bases, and 10 bases lay outside the gene matches. In germline, CDR1 is MNHNS, CDR2 SASEGT. CDR3 residues: CASRDRAGASYGYTF. The CDR3 coding sequence is TGTGCCAGCAGGGACAGGGCAGGGGCTAGCTATGGCTACACCTTC.

The chain joins TRBV28 to TRBJ2-7; 9 bases are a match to TRBD1. V lost 4 bases, J lost 5 bases, and 12 bases stayed unmatched. Per the germline V gene, CDR1 is MDHEN and CDR2 is SYDVKM. The CDR3 has 16 residues. CDR3 nucleotide sequence: TGTGCCAGCAGTTCTACACGCGGGACAGGGTCAGACGAGCAGTACTTC. This translates into CASSSTRGTGSDEQYF.

This clone was observed a handful of times. V and J are TRBV2 and TRBJ1-6, with TRBD1 identical over 8 bases. CDR1 is SNHLY, CDR2 FYNNEI, per germline. CDR3 length: 15 amino acids. V lost 7 bases to trimming and J lost 3 bases; unmatched junction nucleotides: 5. The CDR3 loop reads CASTVGQGYNSPLHF. The CDR3 DNA sequence: TGTGCCAGCACGGTAGGACAGGGCTATAATTCACCCCTCCACTTT.

The chain is built from TRBV5-6 and TRBJ2-1; 7 bases line up with TRBD1. The J segment lost 9 bases and the V segment lost 0 bases, leaving 3 bases of the junction unmatched. The V gene's germline CDR1 is SGHDT and CDR2 YYEEEE. The CDR3 is 13 amino acids. The CDR3 region has the DNA TGTGCCAGCAGCTTGGAGGGGGCAGGTGAGCAGTTCTTC. Its translation: CASSLEGAGEQFF.

This chain uses TRBV7-9 with TRBJ1-2, with D unclear. There are 12 residues in the CDR3. Looked up from germline, CDR1 is SEHNR and CDR2 is FQNEAQ (reference sequence). Trimming left V 1 base short and J 5 bases short, with 5 bases between. CDR3: CASSLEGYGYTF. The CDR3 bases are TGTGCCAGCAGCTTAGAAGGGTATGGCTACACCTTC.

The genes are TRBV2 and TRBJ2-2; D is undetermined. The CDR3 has 21 residues. Germline loops: CDR1 SNHLY, CDR2 FYNNEI. V lost 0 bases and J 0 bases, leaving 23 bases between the germline ends. Here the CDR3 reads CASSEAMGLERPSTNTGELFF. The CDR3 DNA sequence: TGTGCCAGCAGTGAAGCTATGGGGTTGGAGAGACCCTCGACGAACACCGGGGAGCTGTTTTTT.

CDR3: CSVTDRYYGYTF. CDR3 sequence (DNA): TGCAGCGTTACGGACAGATACTATGGCTACACCTTC. V usage is TRBV29-1 and J usage is TRBJ1-2; D is possibly TRBD1 (6 bases). The germline V and J ends were trimmed by 5 bases and 3 bases, with 10 bases remaining between them. Germline CDR1 and CDR2: SQVTM and ANQGSEA. The CDR3 extends over 12 amino acids.

V is TRBV7-9 and J is TRBJ2-3; 12 bases align to TRBD2. Germline V gene data show CDR1 as SEHNR and CDR2 as FQNEAQ (reference sequence). This CDR3 region has 19 residues. V shed 3 bases, J shed 2 bases, and the junction held 12 bases outside the gene matches. CDR3 amino acids: CASSFASGGDLLNTDTQYF. Written as DNA, the CDR3 is TGTGCCAGCAGCTTTGCTAGCGGGGGGGACCTGCTTAACACAGATACGCAGTATTTT.

The genes are TRBV5-4 and TRBJ1-1; D is unresolved. Germline V lookup: CDR1 SGHNT, CDR2 YYREEE (reference sequence). This CDR3 spans 13 amino acids. V was cut by 2 bases and J by 3 bases, with 8 bases left in between. DNA of the CDR3: TGTGCCAGCAGCTTTTCGCCGGACACTGAAGCTTTCTTT. Translating it yields CASSFSPDTEAFF.

The chain employs TRBV6-6 and TRBJ2-7; 9 nucleotides match TRBD2. V lost 4 bases and J lost 0; bases outside the gene matches: 4. Germline V gene lookup returns CDR1 MNHNY and CDR2 SVGAGI (reference sequence). CDR3 size: 15 residues. In nucleotides, the CDR3 is TGTGCCAGCAGTTTCTTAGCGGGGGTCTCCTACGAGCAGTACTTC. This codes for CASSFLAGVSYEQYF.

This chain joins TRBV29-1 and TRBJ1-4, with 7 positions matching TRBD1. The CDR3 is 17 amino acids. J lost 2 bases, V lost 7 bases, and 16 bases had no gene match. Germline CDR1 and CDR2: SQVTM and ANQGSEA. The CDR3 DNA reads as TGCAGCGCTGTCCCACCGAGGGGGCGCGGGACTAATGAAAAACTGTTTTTT. Translated, it gives CSAVPPRGRGTNEKLFF.

This sequence joins TRBV6-1 and TRBJ1-3; D not certain. Germline CDR1 is MNHNS and CDR2 is SASEGT. CDR3 size: 14 residues. With 1 base removed from V and 0 bases from J, the gap between germline ends came to 4 bases. The CDR3 DNA reads TGTGCCAGCAGTGAAGGGTTCTCTGGAAACACCATATATTTT. Residues: CASSEGFSGNTIYF.

The chain couples TRBV5-4 to TRBJ2-5; weak D call: TRBD1 (5 bases). Trimming removed 0 bases at V and 3 bases at J, with 15 bases between. CDR1 and CDR2 (germline): SGHNT, YYREEE (reference sequence). This CDR3 is 16 amino acids long. The chain's CDR3 is CASSLGAVAGKETQYF. In DNA form, the CDR3 reads TGTGCCAGCAGCTTGGGGGCGGTGGCAGGGAAAGAGACCCAGTACTTC.

This chain connects TRBV19 to TRBJ2-1; D not certain. CDR1 and CDR2 (germline): LNHDA, SQIVND (reference sequence). CDR3 length equals 15 residues. Trimming cost V 6 bases and J 4 bases, with 16 bases left between them. CDR3 DNA: TGTGCCAGTAGCCCCGAAGGGTTTGGGTACAATGAGCAGTTCTTC. It yields the protein CASSPEGFGYNEQFF.

This clone was observed a single time. The rearrangement links TRBV9 to TRBJ1-2; D gene ambiguous. The CDR3 length is 17 residues. V was shortened by 0 bases and J by 5 bases, with 20 bases between the two germline ends. Germline V gives CDR1 SGDLS, CDR2 YYNGEE. CDR3 sequence: CASSVEFEVSVGYGYTF. In nucleotides, the CDR3 is TGTGCCAGCAGCGTAGAATTTGAGGTCTCTGTGGGGTATGGCTACACCTTC.

The V and J genes are TRBV7-2 and TRBJ1-1; TRBD1 aligns across 9 bases. J was trimmed by 7 bases and V by 4 bases; bases with no gene match: 16. The CDR3 contains 17 residues. CDR1 and CDR2 from the germline V gene are SGHTA and FQGNSA. The CDR3: CASSSQADRGGIGEAFF. In nucleotides, the CDR3 is TGTGCCAGCAGCTCGCAGGCGGACAGGGGCGGGATAGGTGAAGCTTTCTTT.

This rearrangement joins TRBV10-2 to TRBJ2-7, with TRBD2 as a possible D gene (6 bases). The ends were cut back, 2 bases at V and 2 bases at J, with 10 bases in the middle. The CDR3 has 14 amino acids. CDR1 WSHSY and CDR2 SAAADI come from the germline V gene. CDR3 residues: CASSEGGTPYEQYF. The CDR3 DNA is TGCGCCAGCAGTGAGGGCGGGACCCCCTACGAGCAGTACTTC.